This paragraph covers one T cell receptor (beta chain) sequence. Time point noted: pretreatment peripheral blood. Looked up from germline, CDR1 is MDHEN and CDR2 is SYDVKM. The V gene end was trimmed by 4 bases and the J gene end by 7 bases; junction bases not matched to a gene: 9. The CDR3 covers 15 residues. Profiling relied on immunoSEQ multiplex PCR, and the TCRdb table lists in-frame clones only, not all of them. The sample holds around 130,000 clones, less than 85% seen once. This entry is derived from a study of PD-L1 blockade in urothelial cancer. Study in general: Reported median T cell count for blood samples was roughly 140,000.

The chain recombines TRBV28 with TRBJ2-1, with 8 bases aligning to TRBD2. Sequencing was performed on PBMCs, taken around atezolizumab (anti-PD-L1) treatment. The sequence derives from a man aged 45-65 years with urothelial cancer. The CDR3 DNA reads as TGTGCCAGCAGTTCGGACGGGAGGGCCGGGAATGAGCAGTTCTTC. Its protein product is CASSSDGRAGNEQFF.